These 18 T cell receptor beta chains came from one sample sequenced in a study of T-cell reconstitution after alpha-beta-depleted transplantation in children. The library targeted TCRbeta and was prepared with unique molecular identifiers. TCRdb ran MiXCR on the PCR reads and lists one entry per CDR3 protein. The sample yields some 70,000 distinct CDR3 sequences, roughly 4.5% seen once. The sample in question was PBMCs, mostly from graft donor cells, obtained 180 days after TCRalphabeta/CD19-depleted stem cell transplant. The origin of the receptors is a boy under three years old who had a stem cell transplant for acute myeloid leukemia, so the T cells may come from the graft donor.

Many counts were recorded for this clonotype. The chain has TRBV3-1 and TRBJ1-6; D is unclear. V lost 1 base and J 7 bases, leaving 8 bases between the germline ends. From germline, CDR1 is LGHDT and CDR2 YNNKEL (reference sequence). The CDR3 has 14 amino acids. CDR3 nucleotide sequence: TGTGCCAGCAGCCAAGGACCGGAAAATTCACCCCTCCACTTT. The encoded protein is CASSQGPENSPLHF.

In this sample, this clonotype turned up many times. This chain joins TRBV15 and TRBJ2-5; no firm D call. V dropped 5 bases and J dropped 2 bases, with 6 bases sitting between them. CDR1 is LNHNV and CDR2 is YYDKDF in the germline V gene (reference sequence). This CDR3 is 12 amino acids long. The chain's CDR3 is CATSQPQETQYF. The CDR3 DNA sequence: TGTGCCACCAGCCAACCTCAAGAGACCCAGTACTTC.

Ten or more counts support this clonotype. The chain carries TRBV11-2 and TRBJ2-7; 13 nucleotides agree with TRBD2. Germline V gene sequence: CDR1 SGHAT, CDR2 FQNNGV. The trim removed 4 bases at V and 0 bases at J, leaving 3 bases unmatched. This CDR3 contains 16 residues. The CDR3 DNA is TGTGCCAGCAGCTCTCGACTAGCGGGGGGCTCCTACGAGCAGTACTTC. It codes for CASSSRLAGGSYEQYF.

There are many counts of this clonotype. CDR3 residues: CASSQGRTAYQETQYF. The CDR3 coding sequence is TGCGCCAGCAGCCAAGGAAGGACAGCGTACCAAGAGACCCAGTACTTC. The chain links TRBV4-1 to TRBJ2-5; a weak D match, TRBD1 (6 bases). The length of the CDR3 is 16 residues. Per germline, CDR1 MGHRA and CDR2 YSYEKL. V was cut by 1 base and J by 0 bases, with 12 bases left in between.

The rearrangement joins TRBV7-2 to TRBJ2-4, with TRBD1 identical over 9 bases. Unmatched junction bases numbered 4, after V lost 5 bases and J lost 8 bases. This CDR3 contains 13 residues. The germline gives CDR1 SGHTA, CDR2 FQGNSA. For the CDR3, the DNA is TGTGCCAGCAGCAAACGGACAGGGGACATTCAGTACTTC. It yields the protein CASSKRTGDIQYF.

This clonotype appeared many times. The CDR3 sequence: CASSQGLAGGLNTGELFF. The CDR3 DNA reads TGCGCCAGCAGCCAAGGACTAGCGGGGGGGTTGAACACCGGGGAGCTGTTTTTT. The chain couples TRBV4-3 to TRBJ2-2, with TRBD2 matching 14 bases. The V segment lost 1 base and the J segment 1 base; nucleotides outside the gene matches: 2. The CDR3 is 18 residues long. Per the germline V gene, CDR1 is LGHNA and CDR2 is YSLEER.

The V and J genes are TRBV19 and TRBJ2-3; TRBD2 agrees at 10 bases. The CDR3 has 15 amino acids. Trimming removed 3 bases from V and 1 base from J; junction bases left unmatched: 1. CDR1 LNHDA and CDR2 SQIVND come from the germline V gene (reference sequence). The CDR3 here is CASSILAGGTDTQYF. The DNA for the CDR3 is TGTGCCAGTAGTATCCTAGCGGGGGGCACAGATACGCAGTATTTT.

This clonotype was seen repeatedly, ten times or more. The chain's CDR3 is CASSAGTGHEQYF. CDR3 in DNA: TGTGCCAGCAGTGCCGGGACGGGCCACGAGCAGTACTTC. The chain joins TRBV9 to TRBJ2-7; D may be TRBD1 or TRBD2 (5 bases each). The V gene lost 5 bases and the J gene lost 5 bases, with 14 bases spanning the gap. The CDR3 contains 13 residues. The germline V gene encodes CDR1 SGDLS and CDR2 YYNGEE.

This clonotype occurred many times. The CDR3 here is CASSSQGNTEAFF. DNA of the CDR3: TGTGCCAGCAGTTCGCAGGGGAACACTGAAGCTTTCTTT. The chain couples TRBV12-3 or TRBV12-4 to TRBJ1-1, with D possibly matching TRBD1 (5 bases). Trimming took 4 bases from V and 1 from J, leaving 7 bases between them. This CDR3 spans 13 amino acids.

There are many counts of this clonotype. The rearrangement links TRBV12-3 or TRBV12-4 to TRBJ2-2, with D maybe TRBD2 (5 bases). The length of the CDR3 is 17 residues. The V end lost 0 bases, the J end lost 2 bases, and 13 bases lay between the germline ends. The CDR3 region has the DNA TGTGCCAGCAGTTTAGCGGTCTGGCGGGTAAACACCGGGGAGCTGTTTTTT. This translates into CASSLAVWRVNTGELFF.

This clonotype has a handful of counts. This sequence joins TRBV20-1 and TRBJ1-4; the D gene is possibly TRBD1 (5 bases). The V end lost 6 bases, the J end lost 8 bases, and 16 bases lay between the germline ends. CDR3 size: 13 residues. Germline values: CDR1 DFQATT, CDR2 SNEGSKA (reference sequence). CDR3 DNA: TGCAGTGCACTGGGACGGTCTACGGAAAAACTGTTTTTT. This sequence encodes CSALGRSTEKLFF.

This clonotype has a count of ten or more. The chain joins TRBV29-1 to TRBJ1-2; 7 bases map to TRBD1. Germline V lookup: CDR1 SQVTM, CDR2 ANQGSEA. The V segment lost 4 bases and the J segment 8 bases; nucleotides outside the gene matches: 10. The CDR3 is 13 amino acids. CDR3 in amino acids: CSVVDDRVEGYTF. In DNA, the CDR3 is TGCAGCGTTGTCGACGACAGGGTAGAGGGCTACACCTTC.

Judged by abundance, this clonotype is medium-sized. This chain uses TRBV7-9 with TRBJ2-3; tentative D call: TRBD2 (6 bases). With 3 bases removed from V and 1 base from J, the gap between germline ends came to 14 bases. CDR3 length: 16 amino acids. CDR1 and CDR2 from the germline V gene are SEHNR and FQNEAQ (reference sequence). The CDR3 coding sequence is TGTGCCAGCAGCTTTCCCGGAGGGGTCGGCACAGATACGCAGTATTTT. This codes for CASSFPGGVGTDTQYF.

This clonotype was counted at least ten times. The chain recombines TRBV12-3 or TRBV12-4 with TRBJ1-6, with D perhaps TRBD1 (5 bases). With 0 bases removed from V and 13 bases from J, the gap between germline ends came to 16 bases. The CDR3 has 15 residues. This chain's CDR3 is CASSLAGAPSWPLHF. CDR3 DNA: TGTGCCAGCAGTTTAGCCGGGGCCCCTTCGTGGCCCCTCCACTTT.

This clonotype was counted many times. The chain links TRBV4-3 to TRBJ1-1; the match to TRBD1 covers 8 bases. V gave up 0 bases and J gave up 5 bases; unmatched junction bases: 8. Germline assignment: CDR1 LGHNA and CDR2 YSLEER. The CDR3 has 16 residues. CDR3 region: CASSQDIGQGRTEAFF. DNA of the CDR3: TGCGCCAGCAGCCAAGATATAGGACAGGGAAGGACTGAAGCTTTCTTT.

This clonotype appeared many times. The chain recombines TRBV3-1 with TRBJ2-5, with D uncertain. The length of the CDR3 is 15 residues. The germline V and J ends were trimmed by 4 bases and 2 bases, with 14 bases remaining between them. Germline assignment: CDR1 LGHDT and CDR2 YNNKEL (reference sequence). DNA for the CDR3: TGTGCCAGCAGCCTCCAGAGTGGGGAACAAGAGACCCAGTACTTC. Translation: CASSLQSGEQETQYF.

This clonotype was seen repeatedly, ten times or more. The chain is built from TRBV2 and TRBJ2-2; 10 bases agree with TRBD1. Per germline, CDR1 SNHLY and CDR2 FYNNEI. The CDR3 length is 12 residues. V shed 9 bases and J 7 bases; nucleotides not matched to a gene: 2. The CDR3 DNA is TGTGCCAGGGGACAGGGGTACGGGGAGCTGTTTTTT. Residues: CARGQGYGELFF.

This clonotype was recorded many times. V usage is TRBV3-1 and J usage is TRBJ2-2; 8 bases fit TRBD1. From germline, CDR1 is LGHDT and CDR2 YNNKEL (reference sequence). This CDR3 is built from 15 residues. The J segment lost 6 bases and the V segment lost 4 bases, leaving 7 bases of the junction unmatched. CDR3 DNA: TGTGCCAGCAGCCCTTGGACAGGGCTTCCCGGGGAGCTGTTTTTT. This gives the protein CASSPWTGLPGELFF.